Listed below are T cell receptor beta chains from one sample, sequenced in a study of blood T cell repertoires in COVID-19. Method: immunoSEQ multiplex PCR; TCRdb's copy keeps in-frame clones and lacks some. The sample contains about 370,000 clones, roughly 89% of which appear only once. Sequenced material: peripheral blood. These receptors originate from a man aged 18 to 29 with active or convalescent COVID-19. Both conserved end residues are trimmed from each CDR3. The order of the fields is clone size, J gene, V gene, CDR3 protein. Size is stated for part of the rows, as once, few or many counts, or as a class when the clone is expanded.

abundance: -
j_gene: TRBJ1-1
v_gene: TRBV5-1
CDR3aa: ASSPGVGRVTEAF

abundance: -
j_gene: TRBJ2-1
v_gene: TRBV7-9
CDR3aa: ASSYRWGGDHNEQF

abundance: -
j_gene: TRBJ2-3
v_gene: TRBV18
CDR3aa: ASSLRTSGDTQY

abundance: -
j_gene: TRBJ2-2
v_gene: TRBV4-1
CDR3aa: ASSQGEEGTRELF

abundance: -
j_gene: TRBJ2-5
v_gene: TRBV7-8
CDR3aa: ASSLRIGGSETQY

abundance: -
j_gene: TRBJ2-1
v_gene: TRBV12-3/TRBV12-4
CDR3aa: ASSRQGSNEQF

abundance: -
j_gene: TRBJ1-1
v_gene: TRBV29-1
CDR3aa: SVGRMNTEAF

abundance: -
j_gene: TRBJ1-2
v_gene: TRBV7-9
CDR3aa: ASRSTGAFRDGYT

abundance: once
j_gene: TRBJ1-5
v_gene: TRBV6-5
CDR3aa: ASSSGHLSNQPQH

abundance: -
j_gene: TRBJ1-5
v_gene: TRBV6-1
CDR3aa: ASSERDSSNQPQH

abundance: -
j_gene: TRBJ1-3
v_gene: TRBV4-2
CDR3aa: ASSKEDSNSGNTIY

abundance: -
j_gene: TRBJ2-7
v_gene: TRBV25-1
CDR3aa: ASSAAGTGGHEQY

abundance: -
j_gene: TRBJ1-4
v_gene: TRBV6-6
CDR3aa: ASRSPGGAREKLF

abundance: -
j_gene: TRBJ1-4
v_gene: TRBV7-9
CDR3aa: ASSPTGGWGEKLF

abundance: -
j_gene: TRBJ1-3
v_gene: TRBV5-1
CDR3aa: ASSLGDRGSGNTIY

abundance: -
j_gene: TRBJ1-5
v_gene: TRBV16
CDR3aa: ASSQRGTGGWQPQH

abundance: -
j_gene: TRBJ2-7
v_gene: TRBV4-2
CDR3aa: ASSQDLRVVEQY

abundance: -
j_gene: TRBJ1-2
v_gene: TRBV3-1/TRBV3-2
CDR3aa: ASSQDRGGGYGYT